This passage covers 12 T cell receptor beta chains from one sample sequenced in a study of spatial heterogeneity in lung cancer. TCRdb reanalysed the 5' RACE reads using MiXCR and keeps one entry per CDR3 protein. The repertoire holds about 2,200 distinct CDR3 sequences, with 17% as singletons. Time point denoted: sample taken at primary tumor resection. Whole RNA was taken from tumor, nontumor lung or frozen PBMC; it was then sequenced unsorted. This specimen consisted of PBMCs, obtained at surgery. The receptors shown here come from a male donor with early-stage non-small cell lung cancer.

In this sample, this clonotype turned up a few times. The V and J genes are TRBV5-1 and TRBJ1-5; D unresolved. The germline gives CDR1 SGHRS, CDR2 YFSETQ. The germline V and J ends were trimmed by 0 bases and 1 base, with 8 bases remaining between them. CDR3 length: 15 residues. CDR3 loop: CASSLGDDSNQPQHF. In DNA, the CDR3 is TGCGCCAGCAGCTTGGGAGACGACAGCAATCAGCCCCAGCATTTT.

In its sample, this clonotype was seen many times. This chain joins TRBV10-3 and TRBJ2-6; D is ambiguous. Between the trimmed V and J ends, which lost 6 bases and 0 bases, there was a span of 6 bases. The CDR3 is 14 amino acids. Germline lookup yields CDR1 ENHRY and CDR2 SYGVKD. CDR3 coding DNA: TGTGCCATCAGCCCTTCCTCTGGGGCCAACGTCCTGACTTTC. Translation gives CAISPSSGANVLTF.

This chain uses TRBV6-4 with TRBJ2-2; D could derive from TRBD1 or TRBD2 (5 bases each). Germline V gene data show CDR1 as MRHNA and CDR2 as SNTAGT. CDR3 length equals 13 residues. V lost 4 bases and J lost 2, with 5 bases in between. The CDR3 DNA is TGTGCCAGCAGTGGGGACAACACCGGGGAGCTGTTTTTT. This codes for CASSGDNTGELFF.

By share of the sample, this clonotype is medium-sized. The chain recombines TRBV20-1 with TRBJ2-2; 11 bases line up with TRBD2. Germline V gene data show CDR1 as DFQATT and CDR2 as SNEGSKA (reference sequence). This CDR3 region has 15 residues. With 6 bases clipped from V and 7 bases from J, the junction kept 10 bases outside the gene matches. CDR3 DNA: TGCAGTGCCACTTCCGGGCTAGCGGGAGGCGGGGAGCTGTTTTTT. Its protein is CSATSGLAGGGELFF.

Relative to its sample, this clonotype is hyperexpanded. The V gene is TRBV6-2 or TRBV6-3, the J gene TRBJ1-1; D gene ambiguous. V was clipped by 2 bases and J by 4 bases, with 5 bases between them. The CDR3 has 12 residues. CDR1 MNHEY and CDR2 SVGEGT come from the germline V gene. CDR3 in amino acids: CASSYGRTEAFF. CDR3 bases: TGTGCCAGCAGTTACGGGCGCACTGAAGCTTTCTTT.

This clonotype is judged medium-sized. The chain uses TRBV28 and TRBJ1-1; TRBD1 matches 10 bases. V lost 5 bases, J lost 4 bases, and 10 bases stayed unmatched. This CDR3 contains 16 residues. Germline V gives CDR1 MDHEN, CDR2 SYDVKM. The CDR3 sequence is CASSLDRGRFSTEAFF. The DNA of the CDR3 is TGTGCCAGCAGTCTTGACAGGGGGCGATTTAGCACTGAAGCTTTCTTT. Drawing the rest from reference TRBV28 and TRBJ1-1, the complete variable domain is DVKVTQSSRYLVKRTGEKVFLECVQDMDHENMFWYRQDPGLGLRLIYFSYDVKMKEKGDIPEGYSVSREKKERFSLILESASTNQTSMYLCASSLDRGRFSTEAFFGQGTRLTVV.

By proportion, this clonotype is medium-sized. The chain employs TRBV7-9 and TRBJ2-3, with TRBD2 matching over 13 bases. The V gene end was trimmed by 1 base and the J gene end by 1 base; junction bases not matched to a gene: 5. This CDR3 is built from 18 residues. Germline V gene sequence: CDR1 SEHNR, CDR2 FQNEAQ (reference sequence). The CDR3 spells CASSLDRGLAGGTDTQYF. In DNA form, the CDR3 reads TGTGCCAGCAGCTTAGATCGCGGACTAGCGGGGGGCACAGATACGCAGTATTTT.

This clonotype came up many times. The V call is TRBV7-2, the J call TRBJ2-7; unclear D gene. V dropped 2 bases and J dropped 4 bases, with 3 bases sitting between them. Germline assignment: CDR1 SGHTA and CDR2 FQGNSA. This CDR3 has 11 residues. CDR3 nucleotides: TGTGCCAGCAGCTTAACGTACGAGCAGTACTTC. It codes for CASSLTYEQYF.

This clonotype ranks as medium-sized. The chain couples TRBV7-9 to TRBJ2-3; a possible D gene is TRBD2 (6 bases). V was shortened by 0 bases and J by 3 bases, with 10 bases between the two germline ends. Germline values: CDR1 SEHNR, CDR2 FQNEAQ (reference sequence). The CDR3 sequence is 15 residues long. For the CDR3, the DNA is TGTGCCAGCAGCTTAGCAACCGCGGGGACAGATACGCAGTATTTT. Translating it yields CASSLATAGTDTQYF.

This clonotype is medium-sized (0.01 to 0.1%). CDR3 region: CATSRETGTTYNEQFF. DNA for the CDR3: TGTGCCACCAGCAGAGAGACTGGGACAACCTACAATGAGCAGTTCTTC. The rearrangement links TRBV15 to TRBJ2-1; TRBD1 might be the D (6 bases). There are 16 residues in the CDR3. Germline assignment: CDR1 LNHNV and CDR2 YYDKDF (reference sequence). V was shortened by 0 bases and J by 2 bases, with 11 bases between the two germline ends.

By sample fraction, this clonotype is medium-sized. The V gene is TRBV5-1, the J gene TRBJ2-5; no clear D. This CDR3 has 13 amino acids. Trimming pared 2 bases from V and 0 bases from J, leaving 5 bases between. From germline, CDR1 is SGHRS and CDR2 YFSETQ. The CDR3 sequence is CASSFQDQETQYF. CDR3 coding DNA: TGCGCCAGCAGCTTCCAGGACCAAGAGACCCAGTACTTC. The full variable domain, rest sourced from reference TRBV5-1 and TRBJ2-5, is KAGVTQTPRYLIKTRGQQVTLSCSPISGHRSVSWYQQTPGQGLQFLFEYFSETQRNKGNFPGRFSGRQFSNSRSEMNVSTLELGDSALYLCASSFQDQETQYFGPGTRLLVL.

This clonotype is judged medium-sized (0.01 to 0.1%). The rearrangement uses TRBV12-3 or TRBV12-4 and TRBJ2-6; 11 positions match TRBD1. The CDR3 length is 19 residues. V was pared by 2 bases and J by 0 bases, with 6 bases of the junction left unmatched. CDR3 DNA: TGTGCCAGCAGTTTATCTTTCGGGACAGGGGGCTCTGGGGCCAACGTCCTGACTTTC. Translation: CASSLSFGTGGSGANVLTF.